Sequencing of this TCR beta chain was carried out in a study of CD8+ T cells in alopecia areata. Extracted RNA was reverse transcribed into cDNA, the sequencing template. Data came from immunoSEQ multiplex PCR; TCRdb stores just in-frame clones and leaves some out. In total the sample includes 270,000 or so clones, none of them seen once. This clone turned up a few times. Gene names are mouse gene names. The read is 4 residues too short to cover the CDR3 end, so that end is filled in from the germline J gene. From germline, CDR1 is NSHNY and CDR2 SYGAGN. This CDR3 spans 15 amino acids. Trimming left V 3 bases short and J 0 bases short, with 11 bases between. Pooled cells of cutaneous lymph node origin were sorted on CD4, CD8alpha, NKG2D, NKG2ACE and other markers.

The TCR originated in a C3H/HeJ mouse with alopecia areata. The strain bears MHC haplotype H2-k. Input material: CD4+ T cells sorted from a lymph node. The chain couples TRBV13-1 to TRBJ2-4; a possible D gene is TRBD1 (6 bases). The CDR3 loop is CASSVSGASQNTLYF. Partial CDR3 DNA: TGTGCCAGCAGTGTCTCAGGGGCCAGTCAAAAC.